This passage covers 32 T cell receptor beta chains from one sample sequenced in a study of T cells in women clearing cervical HPV infection. Clones were sequenced by immunoSEQ multiplex PCR, and TCRdb holds only the in-frame ones, with some missing. The listing records some 46,000 clones. The source material was blood buffy coat. Every receptor here comes from a woman between 18 and 69 years old with a cervical HPV16 infection that either progressed to CIN3+ or cleared (not recorded which).

Comments on this clone: Sequencing ends 3 residues short of the CDR3 end; the germline J gene provides the rest. The rearrangement uses TRBV30 and TRBJ2-7; D uncertain. Germline assignment: CDR1 GTSNPN and CDR2 SVGIG (reference sequence). The length of the CDR3 is 12 residues. Trimming removed 2 bases at V and 3 bases at J, with 8 bases between. The CDR3 loop reads CAWSPQGYEQYF. Incomplete CDR3 DNA: TGTGCCTGGAGTCCACAAGGCTACGAG.

As to this clone: The read is 3 residues too short to cover the CDR3 end, so that end is filled in from the germline J gene. The V call is TRBV5-4, the J call TRBJ2-3; no clear D gene. Germline values: CDR1 SGHNT, CDR2 YYREEE (reference sequence). The V and J ends lost 6 bases and 6 bases respectively, with 5 bases between them. The CDR3 is 10 amino acids. CDR3 DNA (partial): TGTGCCAGCAAATCGGATACG. It codes for CASKSDT. The complete CDR3 reads CASKSDTQYF.

Note on this clone: The read terminates 3 residues before the CDR3 end, so the remaining end is supplied by the germline J gene. This sequence joins TRBV7-8 and TRBJ2-7, with D possibly matching TRBD1 (6 bases). CDR1 SGHVS and CDR2 FQNEAQ come from the germline V gene. Trimming pared 0 bases from V and 5 bases from J, leaving 17 bases between. This CDR3 has 16 amino acids. CDR3 loop: CASSLASGRGPHEQYF. The DNA read from the CDR3 is TGTGCCAGCAGCTTAGCGTCGGGCAGGGGTCCTCACGAG. Looking up the rest from reference TRBV7-8 and TRBJ2-7 gives the full variable domain: GAGVSQSPRYKVAKRGQDVALRCDPISGHVSLFWYQQALGQGPEFLTYFQNEAQLDKSGLPSDRFFAERPEGSVSTLKIQRTQQEDSAVYLCASSLASGRGPHEQYFGPGTRLTVT.

Worth noting for this clone: With the read ending 3 residues before the CDR3 end, the germline J gene is used to fill in that end. The V gene is TRBV5-6, the J gene TRBJ1-2, with TRBD1 identical over 9 bases. The CDR3 contains 15 residues. Looked up from germline, CDR1 is SGHDT and CDR2 is YYEEEE. V lost 1 base to trimming and J lost 2 bases; unmatched junction nucleotides: 3. Partial CDR3 DNA: TGTGCCAGCAGCTTGAAAGGACAGGGGAACTATGGC. Amino acid sequence: CASSLKGQGNYG. The entire CDR3 is CASSLKGQGNYGYTF.

A remark on this clone: The read terminates 3 residues ahead of where the CDR3 ends, so the germline J gene completes it. This sequence joins TRBV20-1 and TRBJ2-7; D not resolved. Per germline, CDR1 DFQATT and CDR2 SNEGSKA (reference sequence). V was pared by 0 bases and J by 0 bases, with 6 bases between. CDR3 length equals 13 residues. The CDR3 protein is CSARDSGSYEQYF. The part of the CDR3 DNA that was read is TGCAGTGCTAGAGATAGTGGCTCCTACGAG.

For this clone: The read comes to an end 3 residues before the CDR3 does, leaving the germline J gene to fill in the end. The chain uses TRBV5-4 and TRBJ2-1, with D perhaps TRBD2 (6 bases). In germline, CDR1 is SGHNT, CDR2 YYREEE (reference sequence). V was pared by 6 bases and J by 4 bases, with 17 bases between. CDR3 length: 15 residues. CDR3 DNA, as far as it was read: TGTGCCAGCACCACCCGCGGGGCCCCTTACAATGAG. Translating it yields CASTTRGAPYNE. The full CDR3 protein is CASTTRGAPYNEQFF.

As to this clone: From the germline J gene comes the end of the CDR3, since the read stops 3 residues before it. The rearrangement uses TRBV6-4 and TRBJ2-3; 7 bases line up with TRBD1. V dropped 6 bases and J dropped 6; count of bases not matched to a gene: 12. Germline-derived CDR1 and CDR2 are MRHNA and SNTAGT. There are 15 residues in the CDR3. CDR3 sequence: CASREQGFSGDTQYF. The sequenced CDR3 bases are TGTGCCAGCAGGGAACAGGGGTTTTCGGGGGATACG.

As regards this clone: Read coverage stops 3 residues before the CDR3 terminus; the germline J gene supplies the remainder. The chain is built from TRBV18 and TRBJ2-7, with 8 bases that match TRBD2. CDR1 KGHSH and CDR2 LQKENI come from the germline V gene. After removal of 0 bases from V and 3 bases from J, the junction contained 7 bases not matched to a gene. CDR3 length: 16 residues. CDR3 DNA, as far as it was read: TGTGCCAGCTCACCACCCATAACTAGCGGTGACTACGAG. As protein: CASSPPITSGDYE. The whole CDR3 region reads CASSPPITSGDYEQYF.

Regarding this clone: The CDR3 extends 3 residues past the end of the read, so its final part is completed from the germline J gene. This rearrangement joins TRBV30 to TRBJ2-3, with D perhaps TRBD1 (5 bases). Germline assignment: CDR1 GTSNPN and CDR2 SVGIG (reference sequence). This CDR3 region has 13 residues. The DNA read from the CDR3 is TGTGCCTGGAGTAGACAGCTCCAAGAGACG. Its protein is CAWSRQLQET. The CDR3 as a whole reads CAWSRQLQETQYF.

To note about this clone: Sequencing ends 3 residues short of the CDR3 end; the germline J gene provides the rest. The chain is built from TRBV5-6 and TRBJ2-7; no clear D gene. V lost 0 bases, J lost 2 bases, and 12 bases lay in between. Germline CDR1 is SGHDT and CDR2 is YYEEEE. CDR3 size: 15 residues. CDR3 bases read: TGTGCCAGCAGCTTGGGGTCGGTCCTGACCTACGAG. Translation gives CASSLGSVLTYE. The whole CDR3 reads CASSLGSVLTYEQYF.

To note about this clone: Sequencing ends 3 residues short of the CDR3 end; the germline J gene provides the rest. V gene TRBV7-8 combines with J gene TRBJ2-3, with 10 bases that match TRBD2. CDR3 length: 17 residues. CDR1 SGHVS and CDR2 FQNEAQ come from the germline V gene. Trimming at V came to 6 bases and at J to 2 bases, leaving 11 bases not matched to a gene. CDR3 residues: CASRSPLSGGTTDTQYF. The part of the CDR3 DNA that was read is TGTGCCAGCAGGTCCCCCCTTAGCGGGGGGACCACAGATACG.

As to this clone: The read ends 3 residues early relative to the CDR3; the germline J gene fills the gap. J is TRBJ1-5 and V is TRBV30, with no clear D. The ends were cut back, 3 bases at V and 4 bases at J, with 13 bases in the middle. Germline V gene data show CDR1 as GTSNPN and CDR2 as SVGIG (reference sequence). The CDR3 length is 14 residues. The part of the CDR3 DNA that was read is TGTGCCTGGAGCCTAGGTCAGACTAATCAGCCC. It is translated as CAWSLGQTNQP. The complete CDR3 sequence is CAWSLGQTNQPQHF.

As for this clone: The read stops 3 residues short of the end of the CDR3; the missing end is completed from the germline J gene. The chain employs TRBV20-1 and TRBJ2-2, with D perhaps TRBD1 (6 bases). This CDR3 is built from 15 residues. The germline gives CDR1 DFQATT, CDR2 SNEGSKA (reference sequence). Trimming shortened V by 1 base and J by 3 bases, and 12 bases separated the two germline ends. The CDR3 bases that were read are TGCAGTGCTAGAGGACAGGACGGCGACACCGGGGAG. Translation gives CSARGQDGDTGE. The full CDR3 protein is CSARGQDGDTGELFF.

Points on this clone: The sequenced fragment ends 3 residues before the CDR3 boundary, so the rest is inferred from the germline J gene. J is TRBJ1-1 and V is TRBV7-9, with 7 bases fitting TRBD1. CDR1 and CDR2 from the germline V gene are SEHNR and FQNEAQ (reference sequence). The junction had 4 bases not matched to a gene; V was cut back by 4 bases and J by 5 bases. The CDR3 contains 13 residues. CDR3 DNA, as far as it was read: TGTGCCAGCAGCTATACAGGGGTTACTGAA. Translated: CASSYTGVTE. The CDR3 in its entirety is CASSYTGVTEAFF.

About this clone itself: The missing CDR3 end, 3 residues past where the read stops, is filled in from the germline J gene. The genes are TRBV20-1 and TRBJ2-3, with 10 bases identical to TRBD2. Germline CDR1 and CDR2: DFQATT and SNEGSKA (reference sequence). This CDR3 comprises 20 residues. The V gene end was trimmed by 1 base and the J gene end by 2 bases; junction bases not matched to a gene: 18. This CDR3 is CSARVPWTSGSKWDTDTQYF. The DNA read from the CDR3 is TGCAGTGCTAGAGTTCCGTGGACTAGCGGCTCCAAATGGGACACAGATACG.

Comment on this clone: The CDR3 extends 3 residues past the end of the read, so its final part is completed from the germline J gene. The chain joins TRBV18 to TRBJ2-1, with 7 bases that match TRBD2. The CDR3 totals 16 residues. The germline V gene has CDR1 KGHSH and CDR2 LQKENI. V shed 0 bases and J 0 bases; nucleotides not matched to a gene: 2. Incomplete CDR3 DNA: TGTGCCAGCTCACCACCCCCTAGCGGCTCCTACAATGAG. This encodes CASSPPPSGSYNE. The full CDR3 reads CASSPPPSGSYNEQFF.

A remark on this clone: The read gets to within 3 residues of the CDR3 end, and the germline J gene fills in the rest. The chain employs TRBV20-1 and TRBJ2-7; D is possibly TRBD2 (6 bases). Looked up from germline, CDR1 is DFQATT and CDR2 is SNEGSKA (reference sequence). The CDR3 is made up of 16 amino acids. The V end was cut by 0 bases, the J end by 0 bases, with 15 bases between. The DNA read from the CDR3 is TGCAGTGCTAGAGATCCAGAAGCGGGCCCCTCCTACGAG. Protein product: CSARDPEAGPSYE. The entire CDR3 is CSARDPEAGPSYEQYF.

In the case of this clone: Sequence at one end of the junction differs from germline and may be a read error. The read comes to an end 3 residues before the CDR3 does, leaving the germline J gene to fill in the end. This chain links TRBV30 with TRBJ1-4; 7 bases match TRBD1. CDR1 is GTSNPN and CDR2 is SVGIG in the germline V gene (reference sequence). CDR3 length: 16 residues. CDR3 sequence: CTWSVGLRDSNSPLFF. CDR3 DNA, as far as it was read: TGTACCTGGAGTGTAGGGCTCCGGGACAGTAACTCACCA.

A remark on this clone: The read stops 3 residues short of the end of the CDR3; the missing end is completed from the germline J gene. J is TRBJ2-7 and V is TRBV4-2, with TRBD2 matching over 7 bases. The germline V gene has CDR1 LGHNA and CDR2 YNFKEQ. Trimming removed 4 bases from V and 0 bases from J; junction bases left unmatched: 3. The CDR3 is 14 amino acids. This CDR3 reads CASSRAGYSYEQYF. CDR3 bases read: TGTGCCAGCAGCCGAGCGGGATACTCCTACGAG.

Regarding this clone: The read is 3 residues too short to cover the CDR3 end, so that end is filled in from the germline J gene. The chain has TRBV5-4 and TRBJ2-3, with D hard to call. Per the germline V gene, CDR1 is SGHNT and CDR2 is YYREEE (reference sequence). This CDR3 has 11 residues. The V end was cut by 1 base, the J end by 6 bases, with 3 bases between. The DNA read from the CDR3 is TGTGCCAGCAGCTTGTCGGATACG. It is translated as CASSLSDT. The complete CDR3 reads CASSLSDTQYF.

To note about this clone: Read coverage stops 3 residues before the CDR3 terminus; the germline J gene supplies the remainder. The V gene is TRBV7-8, the J gene TRBJ2-3, with TRBD2 as a possible D gene (6 bases). This CDR3 contains 14 residues. V lost 7 bases and J lost 5, with 16 bases in between. Per the germline V gene, CDR1 is SGHVS and CDR2 is FQNEAQ. The CDR3 spells CASTRWGDGDTQYF. The sequenced CDR3 bases are TGTGCCAGCACCCGTTGGGGGGACGGAGATACG.

A word on this clone: The read is 3 residues too short to cover the CDR3 end, so that end is filled in from the germline J gene. The chain combines TRBV9 with TRBJ2-2, with D perhaps given as TRBD1 or TRBD2 (6 bases each). The ends were cut back, 2 bases at V and 6 bases at J, with 11 bases in the middle. CDR3 length: 14 residues. Germline loops: CDR1 SGDLS, CDR2 YYNGEE. CDR3 DNA, as far as it was read: TGTGCCAGCAGCGTCACAGGGAGGTCCGGGGAG. It translates to CASSVTGRSGE. The CDR3 in full is CASSVTGRSGELFF.

As regards this clone: Sequencing ends 3 residues short of the CDR3 end; the germline J gene provides the rest. The J gene is TRBJ1-1, the V gene TRBV5-1, with TRBD1 identical over 7 bases. CDR1 is SGHRS, CDR2 YFSETQ, per germline. The J segment lost 4 bases and the V segment lost 4 bases, leaving 13 bases of the junction unmatched. This CDR3 comprises 16 residues. The part of the CDR3 DNA that was read is TGCGCCAGCAGCCCCGGACAGGTTGGTTTGGGCACTGAA. Translation gives CASSPGQVGLGTE. The complete CDR3 protein is CASSPGQVGLGTEAFF.

With respect to this clone: The CDR3 extends 3 residues past the end of the read, so its final part is completed from the germline J gene. This chain connects TRBV6-2 or TRBV6-3 to TRBJ2-2; 11 nucleotides align to TRBD2. CDR1 is MNHEY, CDR2 SVGEGT, per germline. J gave up 3 bases and V 7 bases, and 1 base lay outside the gene matches. CDR3 length: 14 amino acids. CDR3: CASKLAGDTGELFF. The sequenced CDR3 bases are TGTGCCAGCAAACTAGCGGGGGACACCGGGGAG.

Regarding this clone: The sequence runs out 3 residues before the end of the CDR3; the remainder is reconstructed from the germline J gene. The rearrangement joins TRBV5-6 to TRBJ1-2; weak D call: TRBD1 (5 bases). This CDR3 has 14 amino acids. Germline V gene sequence: CDR1 SGHDT, CDR2 YYEEEE. CDR3 DNA, as far as it was read: TGTGCCAGCAGCCGTGACAGAGCCCCCTACGAC. Translation gives CASSRDRAPYD. The CDR3 in its entirety is CASSRDRAPYDYTF.

For this clone: From the germline J gene comes the end of the CDR3, since the read stops 3 residues before it. The genes are TRBV7-2 and TRBJ1-2, with 8 nucleotides matching TRBD1. Germline V gives CDR1 SGHTA, CDR2 FQGNSA. The ends lost 1 base at V and 6 bases at J; junction bases unmatched: 7. The CDR3 is 15 amino acids. CDR3 amino acids: CASSLVGRTGHGYTF. CDR3 DNA, as far as it was read: TGTGCCAGCAGCTTAGTAGGAAGGACAGGGCATGGC.

With regard to this clone: Mismatch with germline at one junction end may stem from a read error. The read terminates 3 residues ahead of where the CDR3 ends, so the germline J gene completes it. The chain joins TRBV7-7 to TRBJ2-3, with a tentative D call TRBD1 (5 bases). The CDR3 spans 16 residues. Germline V gene lookup returns CDR1 SSHAT and CDR2 FNYEAQ (reference sequence). CDR3: CASSSRASFSTDTQYF. Incomplete CDR3 DNA: TGTGCTAGCAGCTCCAGGGCTTCCTTTTCTACTGATACG.

The CDR3 loop reads CASSLRGLNGYTF. CDR3 bases read: TGTGCCAGCAGCCTCCGGGGACTCAATGGC. The chain carries TRBV7-9 and TRBJ1-2, with a possible D match to TRBD1 (5 bases). The sequenced fragment ends 3 residues before the CDR3 boundary, so the rest is inferred from the germline J gene. Germline V gene data show CDR1 as SEHNR and CDR2 as FQNEAQ (reference sequence). Trimming pared 5 bases from V and 6 bases from J, leaving 13 bases between. The CDR3 contains 13 residues.

A word on this clone: With the read ending 3 residues before the CDR3 end, the germline J gene is used to fill in that end. The gene calls are TRBV20-1 and TRBJ2-7; 7 nucleotides match TRBD2. The V segment lost 3 bases and the J segment 3 bases; nucleotides outside the gene matches: 11. CDR3 length: 15 amino acids. Germline V gene sequence: CDR1 DFQATT, CDR2 SNEGSKA (reference sequence). CDR3 DNA, as far as it was read: TGCAGTGCTAGGGGTGGGGCGGGGGACGGCTACGAG. This sequence encodes CSARGGAGDGYE. Given in full, the CDR3 is CSARGGAGDGYEQYF.

Remarks on this clone: The read falls 3 residues short of the CDR3 end, and the missing part is taken from the germline J gene. The rearrangement uses TRBV5-1 and TRBJ2-3; perhaps TRBD2 as D (5 bases). The CDR3 extends over 14 amino acids. Trimming took 2 bases from V and 2 from J, leaving 9 bases between them. The germline V gene encodes CDR1 SGHRS and CDR2 YFSETQ. CDR3 DNA, as far as it was read: TGCGCCAGCAGCTTCGGGGAATTCACAGATACG. Translated, it gives CASSFGEFTDT. The whole CDR3 protein is CASSFGEFTDTQYF.

Points on this clone: The read comes to an end 3 residues before the CDR3 does, leaving the germline J gene to fill in the end. This chain links TRBV19 with TRBJ2-1; perhaps TRBD1 as D (5 bases). The V end lost 9 bases, the J end lost 8 bases, and 11 bases lay between the germline ends. Germline V lookup: CDR1 LNHDA, CDR2 SQIVND (reference sequence). The CDR3 totals 11 residues. The CDR3 sequence is CASSRVDEQFF. CDR3 DNA, as far as it was read: TGTGCCAGCTCCAGGGTAGATGAG.

As to this clone: The read falls 3 residues short of the CDR3 end, and the missing part is taken from the germline J gene. This sequence joins TRBV20-1 and TRBJ2-3; D is possibly TRBD2 (7 bases). The CDR3 length is 13 residues. Germline lookup yields CDR1 DFQATT and CDR2 SNEGSKA (reference sequence). V gave up 3 bases and J gave up 6 bases, with 13 bases separating them. The CDR3 DNA, read in part, is TGCAGTGCTAGCGATGCGGGGGCGGATACG. It encodes CSASDAGADT. The full CDR3 reads CSASDAGADTQYF.